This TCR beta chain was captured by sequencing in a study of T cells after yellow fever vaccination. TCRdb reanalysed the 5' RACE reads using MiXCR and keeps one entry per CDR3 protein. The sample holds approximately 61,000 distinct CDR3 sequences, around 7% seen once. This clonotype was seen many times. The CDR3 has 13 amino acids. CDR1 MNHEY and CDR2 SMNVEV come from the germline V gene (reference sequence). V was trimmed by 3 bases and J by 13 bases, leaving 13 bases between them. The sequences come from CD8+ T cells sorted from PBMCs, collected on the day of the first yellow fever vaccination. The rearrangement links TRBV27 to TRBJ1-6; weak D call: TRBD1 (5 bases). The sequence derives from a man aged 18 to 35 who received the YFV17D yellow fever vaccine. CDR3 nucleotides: TGTGCCAGCAGTTTTGGAGGGGACTGGCCCCTCCACTTT. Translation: CASSFGGDWPLHF.